This T cell receptor (beta chain) was documented in a study of T cell repertoires in cytomegalovirus infection. Study context: Public TCR beta signatures provided an indication of both CMV infection and a matching HLA type. Study-wide results and caveats: In two of eight donors, the top clonotype was HLA-C-restricted CMV-specific. Identification of carriers of CMV plus the relevant HLA was achieved through cumulative public TCR beta family frequency.

This clonotype was seen repeatedly, ten times or more. Its antigen remains unidentified. Germline CDR1 SQVTM, CDR2 ANQGSEA. The CDR3 runs 15 residues. V was shortened by 3 bases and J by 8 bases, with 22 bases between the two germline ends. One entry per CDR3 protein results from TCRdb running MiXCR on the reads. This sample carries some 300,000 distinct CDR3 sequences, around 10% of them seen once, and the ten largest clones take 2% to 3%. The TCR sequence derives from a human donor in good health (CMV status not recorded). Some clones in this sample may be carry-over from other donors' samples. The sample was PBMCs. The chain employs TRBV29-1 and TRBJ1-2; TRBD1 is a possible D gene (6 bases). CDR3 amino acids: CSVDPPSGEGVGYTF. Written as DNA, the CDR3 is TGCAGCGTTGATCCCCCCTCAGGGGAGGGGGTGGGCTACACCTTC.